These T cell receptor beta chains were read from a single sample in a study of cytomegalovirus exposure and HLA in healthy donors. Only in-frame clones appear in the TCRdb table, and some are missing; sequencing was by immunoSEQ multiplex PCR. The data show about 110,000 clones, 75% to 85% seen once. Input material: PBMCs. All receptors come from a man aged 50 to 60 in good health and CMV-seronegative. Both conserved end residues are part of each CDR3. The D gene is left open where the match is weak. Size tells how often a clone was seen (once, few, many) or the class of an expanded clone, and some rows leave it out.

TRBJ2-1	NA	once	TRBV6-1	TGTGCCAGCAGTGATCCCGGAAGGAGCTACAATGAGCAGTTCTTC	CASSDPGRSYNEQFF
TRBJ1-3	NA	NA	TRBV18	TGTGCCAGCTCAACCGGGGTGACTGGAAACACCATATATTTT	CASSTGVTGNTIYF
TRBJ2-5	NA	once	TRBV2	TGTGCCAGCAGTGAATCAGACCAAGAGACCCAGTACTTC	CASSESDQETQYF
TRBJ1-6	TRBD1	NA	TRBV19	TGTGCCAGTAGTATGACAGGGGATAATTCACCCCTCCACTTT	CASSMTGDNSPLHF
TRBJ1-2	NA	NA	TRBV19	TGTGCCAGTAGTATAGGCGCAGAGGAGCAAGGCTACACCTTC	CASSIGAEEQGYTF
TRBJ1-2	NA	NA	TRBV27	TGTGCCAGCAGTGCCAGTTATAACTATGGCTACACCTTC	CASSASYNYGYTF
TRBJ2-5	TRBD2	NA	TRBV4-2	TGTGCCAGCAGCCCAACTAGCGGGGCGAGTAGAGAGACCCAGTACTTC	CASSPTSGASRETQYF
TRBJ2-5	TRBD2	NA	TRBV7-2	TGTGCCAGCAGCCAGACTAGCGGGGGAGGAGAAGAGACCCAGTACTTC	CASSQTSGGGEETQYF
TRBJ1-2	TRBD1	few	TRBV9	TGTGCCAGCAGCCACTTTGGGACAGGGCCGAACTATGGCTACACCTTC	CASSHFGTGPNYGYTF
TRBJ1-1	TRBD1	NA	TRBV29-1	TGCAGCTCCCGCCTCGGACAGGGGAACACTGAAGCTTTCTTT	CSSRLGQGNTEAFF
TRBJ2-1	TRBD2	NA	TRBV7-2	TGTGCCAGCATCGAAACTAGCGGGGGTTACAATGAGCAGTTCTTC	CASIETSGGYNEQFF
TRBJ1-5	TRBD1	once	TRBV28	TGTGCCAGCAGTTCAACAGGGGGTGTCAATCAGCCCCAGCATTTT	CASSSTGGVNQPQHF
TRBJ1-6	TRBD1	NA	TRBV5-1	TGCGCCAGCAGCTCTGGGACAGGGGGCTCACCCCTCCACTTT	CASSSGTGGSPLHF
TRBJ1-2	NA	NA	TRBV6-5	TGTGCCAGCACCACGAAGGGGCAGGGATTGTCTGGCTACACCTTC	CASTTKGQGLSGYTF
TRBJ2-3	NA	NA	TRBV30	TGTGCCTGGAGTGTACTGTCTGATACGCAGTATTTT	CAWSVLSDTQYF
TRBJ2-1	NA	NA	TRBV7-2	TGTGCCAGCAGCCACGCCTCGCAGGGGACCAATGAGCAGTTCTTC	CASSHASQGTNEQFF
TRBJ2-3	TRBD2	NA	TRBV7-3	TGTGCCAGCAGCCTGGGACTAGCCGCGCAGTATTTT	CASSLGLAAQYF
TRBJ1-1	TRBD1	NA	TRBV6-6	TGTGCCAGCAGTCCTAGGACAGGAGGGAACACTGAAGCTTTCTTT	CASSPRTGGNTEAFF
TRBJ1-4	NA	NA	TRBV6-1	TGTGCCAGCTGTTGGCAGACGGGTGAAAAACTGTTTTTT	CASCWQTGEKLFF
TRBJ2-2	TRBD1	NA	TRBV7-6	TGTGCCAGCAGCACCCGACAGGGAAGGACCGGGGAGCTGTTTTTT	CASSTRQGRTGELFF
TRBJ1-2	NA	NA	TRBV6-1	TGTGCCAGCAGTGAACGGGTCAGCGACTACACCTTC	CASSERVSDYTF
TRBJ2-3	NA	NA	TRBV7-3	TGTGCCAGCAGCTTTTCGCCAGGGGATACGCAGTATTTT	CASSFSPGDTQYF
TRBJ2-2	NA	NA	TRBV7-2	TGTGCCAGCAGCTTAGCTCAGGGGAACACCGGGGAGCTGTTTTTT	CASSLAQGNTGELFF
TRBJ2-7	NA	NA	TRBV10-3	TGTGCCATCAGTGAGTCGGGGCTCAGGAGCTCCTACGAGCAGTACTTC	CAISESGLRSSYEQYF
TRBJ2-3	NA	NA	TRBV4-1	TGCGCCAGCAGCTCAGAAGCAGATACGCAGTATTTT	CASSSEADTQYF
TRBJ2-5	NA	NA	TRBV7-2	TGTGCCAGCAGCTTAGAGGGGGATCGGACCCAGTACTTC	CASSLEGDRTQYF
TRBJ1-2	TRBD1	once	TRBV28	TGTGCCAGCAGTGAAGGGACAGCCGACAACTATGGCTACACCTTC	CASSEGTADNYGYTF
TRBJ1-5	NA	NA	TRBV6-5	TGTGCCAGCAGCCCCGATTGGCGCAATCAGCCCCAGCATTTT	CASSPDWRNQPQHF
TRBJ2-7	NA	NA	TRBV7-2	TGTGCCAGCAGCCCCCTCAACAGGGAAGTTTACGAGCAGTACTTC	CASSPLNREVYEQYF
TRBJ2-6	TRBD1	NA	TRBV5-1	TGCGCCAGCAGCTTGGCCCCTCGACAGGGGCTACCTGGGGCCAACGTCCTGACTTTC	CASSLAPRQGLPGANVLTF
TRBJ1-1	NA	NA	TRBV29-1	TGCAGCGTTGAGAGGACTGAAGCTTTCTTT	CSVERTEAFF
TRBJ2-1	NA	NA	TRBV11-2	TGTGCCAGCAGCCCGGCGAGTAGCGCCTACAATGAGCAGTTCTTC	CASSPASSAYNEQFF
TRBJ1-1	NA	few	TRBV6-5	TGTGCCAGCAGCCGACCGGGACATTCGAACACTGAAGCTTTCTTT	CASSRPGHSNTEAFF
TRBJ1-6	TRBD1	NA	TRBV4-2	TGTGCCAGCAGCCAGAATAGACAGGGTGGCTCACCCCTCCACTTT	CASSQNRQGGSPLHF
TRBJ1-4	NA	NA	TRBV2	TGTGCCAGCACCCTGCTAGGGGGGGGTAATGAAAAACTGTTTTTT	CASTLLGGGNEKLFF
TRBJ2-3	NA	once	TRBV27	TGTGCCAGCAGTTTATCGCCCGGGGCAGATACGCAGTATTTT	CASSLSPGADTQYF
TRBJ1-5	TRBD1	NA	TRBV27	TGTGCCAGCAGCAGGGACAGGGACGGTCAGCCCCAGCATTTT	CASSRDRDGQPQHF
TRBJ1-6	TRBD1	NA	TRBV9	TGTGCCAGCAGCACCACAGGGGCGTTAAATTCACCCCTCCACTTT	CASSTTGALNSPLHF
TRBJ1-3	NA	NA	TRBV6-6	TGTGCCAGCAGTCAGGGTTCTGGAAACACCATATATTTT	CASSQGSGNTIYF
TRBJ2-5	TRBD2	NA	TRBV7-3	TGTGCCAGCAGCCTCTCCAGCGGGGGGGTAGGAGAGACCCAGTACTTC	CASSLSSGGVGETQYF
TRBJ2-7	TRBD1	NA	TRBV10-3	TGTGCCATCAGCCCTAGACAGGGCACGGCCTACGAGCAGTACTTC	CAISPRQGTAYEQYF
TRBJ1-4	NA	NA	TRBV9	TGTGCCAGCAGCGTAGGCAGTGCAACTAATGAAAAACTGTTTTTT	CASSVGSATNEKLFF
TRBJ1-4	TRBD1	NA	TRBV6-1	TGTGCCAGCAGCTTACCGGGACAGGGAAGCGAAAAACTGTTTTTT	CASSLPGQGSEKLFF
TRBJ2-1	TRBD2	NA	TRBV25-1	TGTGCCAGCAGTGAAGTTCCCGGGGGGTTGTACAATGAGCAGTTCTTC	CASSEVPGGLYNEQFF
TRBJ1-1	TRBD1	few	TRBV5-6	TGTGCCAGCAGCTCTGGGACAGGGGGCTTGGACACTGAAGCTTTCTTT	CASSSGTGGLDTEAFF
TRBJ1-5	NA	NA	TRBV6-1	TGTGCCAGCAGAACAGGGTACAATCAGCCCCAGCATTTT	CASRTGYNQPQHF
TRBJ2-5	TRBD2	NA	TRBV7-7	TGTGCCAGCGGGACTAGCGGGGGGGTGTCGGAGACCCAGTACTTC	CASGTSGGVSETQYF
TRBJ2-7	NA	NA	TRBV19	TGTGCCAGTAGTATCAGGAGGGGCACCTACGAGCAGTACTTC	CASSIRRGTYEQYF
TRBJ1-5	NA	NA	TRBV11-3	TGTGCCAGCAGCTTAGGGGAGCGCAATCAGCCCCAGCATTTT	CASSLGERNQPQHF
TRBJ1-2	NA	NA	TRBV5-1	TGCGCCAGCAGCTCCTATGAGGGAGTCGGGGGGCCTGGCTACACCTTC	CASSSYEGVGGPGYTF
TRBJ1-1	TRBD1	NA	TRBV19	TGTGCCAGTAGAAACAGGGGAGTGGAGAGGACTGAAGCTTTCTTT	CASRNRGVERTEAFF
TRBJ1-2	TRBD1	few	TRBV9	TGTGCCAGCAGATCGAGGGACAGGGTCGGCTACACCTTC	CASRSRDRVGYTF
TRBJ2-5	NA	NA	TRBV10-2	TGCGCCAGCAGTGCTAGAAAAGAGACCCAGTACTTC	CASSARKETQYF
TRBJ1-3	NA	NA	TRBV5-1	TGCGCCAGCAGCTTTGGACTCGCTGGAAACACCATATATTTT	CASSFGLAGNTIYF
TRBJ1-5	NA	NA	TRBV2	TGTGCCAGCAGTGAAGCGCTGGGCAGGGTGAAAAGCAATCAGCCCCAGCATTTT	CASSEALGRVKSNQPQHF
TRBJ1-2	NA	NA	TRBV11-2	TGTGCCAGCCGCGCCCTGGGAGGGGGGAACTATGGCTACACCTTC	CASRALGGGNYGYTF
TRBJ1-1	TRBD1	once	TRBV2	TGTGCCAGTAGACAGGGAATGAACACTGAAGCTTTCTTT	CASRQGMNTEAFF